The 30 T cell receptor beta chains below all came from one sample that was sequenced in a study of blood T cell repertoires in COVID-19. Clones were sequenced by immunoSEQ multiplex PCR, and TCRdb holds only the in-frame ones, with some missing. There are some 350,000 clones in the sample; approximately 88% occur only once, and less than 6.5% lies in the top ten. Sample: PBMCs or T cells enriched from blood (not recorded which). The receptors were sampled from a man younger than 40 who had recovered from COVID-19.

CDR3 sequence reads: CASSRTSGGQETQYF. CDR3 sequence (DNA): TGTGCCAGCAGCAGGACTAGCGGGGGGCAAGAGACCCAGTACTTC. The V call is TRBV6-5, the J call TRBJ2-5, with 14 bases lining up with TRBD2. CDR1 is MNHEY, CDR2 SVGAGI, per germline. V shed 6 bases, J shed 2 bases, and the junction held 2 bases outside the gene matches. The CDR3 has 15 residues.

This clone occurred once. J is TRBJ2-7 and V is TRBV27; weak D call: TRBD2 (5 bases). CDR1 is MNHEY and CDR2 is SMNVEV in the germline V gene (reference sequence). CDR3 length: 13 amino acids. V shed 6 bases and J shed 6 bases, with 15 bases lying between them. CDR3 sequence (DNA): TGTGCCAGCAGAGGGTTCGGGGTTAGCGAGCAGTACTTC. This codes for CASRGFGVSEQYF.

J is TRBJ1-2 and V is TRBV20-1; perhaps TRBD1 as D (6 bases). The V end was cut by 3 bases, the J end by 4 bases, with 15 bases between. Germline CDR1 and CDR2: DFQATT and SNEGSKA (reference sequence). CDR3 length equals 14 residues. The chain's CDR3 is CSASSGANRYGYTF. The CDR3 coding sequence is TGCAGTGCTAGTTCAGGGGCTAACCGCTATGGCTACACCTTC.

The chain employs TRBV28 and TRBJ2-7, with TRBD1 as a possible D gene (6 bases). Germline V gene lookup returns CDR1 MDHEN and CDR2 SYDVKM. Trimming removed 6 bases at V and 4 bases at J, with 19 bases between. This CDR3 has 15 amino acids. CDR3 protein: CASRDRGQGIYEQYF. The CDR3 DNA is TGTGCCAGCAGGGACCGCGGGCAGGGGATTTACGAGCAGTACTTC.

V and J are TRBV6-1 and TRBJ1-4; D gene unclear. The V and J ends lost 4 bases and 0 bases respectively, with 12 bases between them. The germline gives CDR1 MNHNS, CDR2 SASEGT. There are 16 residues in the CDR3. The CDR3 reads CASSVGSTPTNEKLFF. The CDR3 DNA reads as TGTGCCAGCAGTGTTGGCAGTACCCCAACTAATGAAAAACTGTTTTTT.

J is TRBJ2-2 and V is TRBV4-1; TRBD1 might be the D (6 bases). This CDR3 region has 16 residues. Trimming cost V 4 bases and J 1 base, with 13 bases left between them. Germline values: CDR1 MGHRA, CDR2 YSYEKL. The CDR3 region has the DNA TGCGCCAGCAGCCCCCGGGACAAAAGGAACACCGGGGAGCTGTTTTTT. This translates into CASSPRDKRNTGELFF.

The chain has TRBV28 and TRBJ2-7; maybe TRBD2 (6 bases). The ends were cut back, 4 bases at V and 0 bases at J, with 16 bases in the middle. The CDR3 has 16 amino acids. Germline-derived CDR1 and CDR2 are MDHEN and SYDVKM. CDR3 nucleotides: TGTGCCAGCAGTTCGGGACTGGGCGGACCCTCCTACGAGCAGTACTTC. Protein: CASSSGLGGPSYEQYF.

This sequence joins TRBV12-3 or TRBV12-4 and TRBJ2-7; 9 bases match TRBD1. This CDR3 has 12 amino acids. The V gene end was trimmed by 5 bases and the J gene end by 9 bases; junction bases not matched to a gene: 5. CDR3 DNA sequence: TGTGCCAGCAGTAGGAGACAGGGGGGGCAGTACTTC. It specifies CASSRRQGGQYF.

The rearrangement uses TRBV11-2 and TRBJ1-4; maybe TRBD1 (6 bases). V dropped 2 bases and J dropped 7 bases, with 20 bases sitting between them. The CDR3 spans 17 residues. The germline V gene encodes CDR1 SGHAT and CDR2 FQNNGV. CDR3 loop: CASSLFGQGMLVEKLFF. As DNA, the CDR3 is TGTGCCAGCAGCTTATTCGGCCAGGGGATGTTAGTTGAAAAACTGTTTTTT. Based on the CDR3 plus reference TRBV11-2 and TRBJ1-4, the full variable domain is EAGVAQSPRYKIIEKRQSVAFWCNPISGHATLYWYQQILGQGPKLLIQFQNNGVVDDSQLPKDRFSAERLKGVDSTLKIQPAKLEDSAVYLCASSLFGQGMLVEKLFFGSGTQLSVL.

The rearrangement uses TRBV7-6 and TRBJ2-1, with D possibly being TRBD2 (7 bases). Germline CDR1 SGHVS, CDR2 FNYEAQ. With 2 bases removed from V and 2 bases from J, the gap between germline ends came to 16 bases. The CDR3 spans 17 residues. CDR3 bases: TGTGCCAGCAGCTTATCGTCCCGCGGGGGCCCCTACAATGAGCAGTTCTTC. Residues: CASSLSSRGGPYNEQFF. Together with reference TRBV7-6 and TRBJ2-1, the CDR3 gives the full variable domain: GAGVSQSPRYKVTKRGQDVALRCDPISGHVSLYWYRQALGQGPEFLTYFNYEAQQDKSGLPNDRFSAERPEGSISTLTIQRTEQRDSAMYRCASSLSSRGGPYNEQFFGPGTRLTVL.

The chain couples TRBV24-1 to TRBJ2-5; D call uncertain. Germline V gives CDR1 KGHDR, CDR2 SFDVKD. The CDR3 length is 12 residues. V lost 5 bases and J 7 bases, leaving 10 bases between the germline ends. The CDR3: CATSGSIGTQYF. The CDR3 DNA is TGTGCCACCAGTGGTTCGATCGGGACCCAGTACTTC.

A remark on this clone: The junction departs from germline at one end; a sequencing error may be responsible. This sequence joins TRBV7-3 and TRBJ2-1; 8 bases agree with TRBD2. The CDR3 consists of 15 residues. In germline, CDR1 is SGHTA, CDR2 FQGTGA. In DNA form, the CDR3 reads TGTGCCAGCAGTTTAACGGGGGGGACCTACAATGAGCAGTTCTTC. As protein: CASSLTGGTYNEQFF.

V and J are TRBV7-8 and TRBJ2-5, with TRBD2 matching 10 bases. The CDR3 spans 18 residues. The germline V gene encodes CDR1 SGHVS and CDR2 FQNEAQ. V was pared by 0 bases and J by 5 bases, with 12 bases of the junction left unmatched. The CDR3 nucleotides read TGTGCCAGCAGCTTAGCGGTTCGGAGCGGGGGGGCTGGGGAGACCCAGTACTTC. This encodes CASSLAVRSGGAGETQYF.

The rearrangement links TRBV13 to TRBJ2-7; D not certain. Trimming cost V 0 bases and J 3 bases, with 9 bases left between them. Germline V gene sequence: CDR1 PRHDT, CDR2 FYEKMQ (reference sequence). CDR3 length: 14 amino acids. The DNA for the CDR3 is TGTGCCAGCAGCTTAGGTCACACCAGCTACGAGCAGTACTTC. It codes for CASSLGHTSYEQYF.

The rearrangement links TRBV28 to TRBJ1-6; TRBD1 matches at 8 bases. CDR3 size: 17 residues. CDR1 is MDHEN and CDR2 is SYDVKM in the germline V gene. Trimming removed 5 bases from V and 3 bases from J; junction bases left unmatched: 9. The CDR3, as DNA: TGTGCCAGCAGTCCATTGGACAGGGCTCTCTATAATTCACCCCTCCACTTT. Amino acids: CASSPLDRALYNSPLHF. The full variable domain, its missing parts supplied by reference TRBV28 and TRBJ1-6, is DVKVTQSSRYLVKRTGEKVFLECVQDMDHENMFWYRQDPGLGLRLIYFSYDVKMKEKGDIPEGYSVSREKKERFSLILESASTNQTSMYLCASSPLDRALYNSPLHFGNGTRLTVT.

J is TRBJ1-1 and V is TRBV10-3; D may be TRBD1 (6 bases). From germline, CDR1 is ENHRY and CDR2 SYGVKD. The V gene lost 2 bases and the J gene lost 0 bases, with 7 bases spanning the gap. The CDR3 runs to 14 residues. DNA for the CDR3: TGTGCCATCAGTGAGGGGGGCTTGAACACTGAAGCTTTCTTT. This sequence encodes CAISEGGLNTEAFF.

The rearrangement uses TRBV30 and TRBJ1-3; no clear D gene. There are 15 residues in the CDR3. Trimming left V 2 bases short and J 0 bases short, with 11 bases between. Germline V gives CDR1 GTSNPN, CDR2 SVGIG (reference sequence). The CDR3 DNA sequence: TGTGCCTGGAGTACAGAATTACTCTCTGGAAACACCATATATTTT. It is translated as CAWSTELLSGNTIYF.

This chain joins TRBV5-4 and TRBJ1-1; no clear D. Germline values: CDR1 SGHNT, CDR2 YYREEE (reference sequence). The CDR3 covers 15 residues. V was pared by 3 bases and J by 2 bases, with 14 bases between. CDR3 sequence reads: CASSSATYPNTEAFF. The CDR3 DNA reads as TGTGCCAGCAGCTCCGCGACATACCCAAACACTGAAGCTTTCTTT.

The chain is built from TRBV7-2 and TRBJ2-2; D is unclear. From germline, CDR1 is SGHTA and CDR2 FQGNSA. V lost 7 bases and J lost 1, with 10 bases in between. CDR3 length: 14 residues. The CDR3 DNA is TGTGCCAGCACCTTTACACGGAACACCGGGGAGCTGTTTTTT. Its translation is CASTFTRNTGELFF.

In this sample, this clone turned up once. This rearrangement joins TRBV5-1 to TRBJ2-7, with D maybe TRBD1 (6 bases). The ends were cut back, 5 bases at V and 7 bases at J, with 13 bases in the middle. The CDR3 has 12 residues. CDR1 is SGHRS, CDR2 YFSETQ, per germline. The CDR3 region is CASRVMQGEQYF. CDR3 DNA: TGCGCCAGCAGGGTAATGCAGGGGGAGCAGTACTTC.

V and J are TRBV7-8 and TRBJ2-7; 7 bases map to TRBD1. Germline V CDR1 and CDR2: SGHVS, FQNEAQ. CDR3 length: 14 amino acids. V gave up 4 bases and J gave up 2 bases; unmatched junction bases: 5. The CDR3 DNA sequence: TGTGCCAGCAGCTACCGGGACAGAACCTACGAGCAGTACTTC. This encodes CASSYRDRTYEQYF.

The chain combines TRBV12-3 or TRBV12-4 with TRBJ1-1; D uncertain. Trimming removed 7 bases from V and 1 base from J, with 7 bases in between. There are 12 residues in the CDR3. The CDR3 loop reads CASKAGNTEAFF. The CDR3 DNA is TGTGCCAGCAAAGCAGGGAACACTGAAGCTTTCTTT.

The chain joins TRBV7-6 to TRBJ2-7; D perhaps matches TRBD1 (7 bases). V dropped 5 bases and J dropped 3 bases, with 17 bases sitting between them. This CDR3 contains 15 residues. Looked up from germline, CDR1 is SGHVS and CDR2 is FNYEAQ. CDR3 sequence reads: CASSPSGGGIYEQYF. DNA for the CDR3: TGTGCCAGCAGCCCCTCAGGAGGGGGCATCTACGAGCAGTACTTC.

The chain combines TRBV5-1 with TRBJ1-6, with 11 bases identical to TRBD1. Germline V lookup: CDR1 SGHRS, CDR2 YFSETQ. Losses at the gene ends were 2 bases for V and 10 bases for J; bases not matched to a gene: 5. The CDR3 contains 15 residues. The CDR3 loop reads CASSFGQGARSPLHF. The CDR3 DNA sequence: TGCGCCAGCAGCTTCGGACAGGGGGCACGGTCACCCCTCCACTTT.

This clone is a singleton in its sample. The rearrangement links TRBV24-1 to TRBJ2-1; no definite D call. Per germline, CDR1 KGHDR and CDR2 SFDVKD. The CDR3 has 13 amino acids. The V end was cut by 4 bases, the J end by 6 bases, with 9 bases between. For the CDR3, the DNA is TGTGCCACCAGTGACCGCGTCTTCAATGAGCAGTTCTTC. Translation gives CATSDRVFNEQFF.

The rearrangement links TRBV6-5 to TRBJ1-1, with D possibly matching TRBD1 (5 bases). Trimming pared 5 bases from V and 1 base from J, leaving 8 bases between. Germline V gives CDR1 MNHEY, CDR2 SVGAGI. CDR3 length: 13 amino acids. The CDR3, as DNA: TGTGCCAGCAGTCCGACAGCGAACACTGAAGCTTTCTTT. As protein: CASSPTANTEAFF.

This sequence joins TRBV28 and TRBJ1-2; no definite D call. Germline assignment: CDR1 MDHEN and CDR2 SYDVKM. The CDR3 is 12 amino acids. V lost 5 bases to trimming and J lost 5 bases, with 9 bases between them. The CDR3 DNA follows: TGTGCCAGCAGTCCCCTCGGGTATGGCTACACCTTC. It translates to CASSPLGYGYTF.

The gene calls are TRBV6-5 and TRBJ1-1; no clear D gene. The germline V gene encodes CDR1 MNHEY and CDR2 SVGAGI. Deletions cut 8 bases from V and 1 base from J, with 5 bases between. This CDR3 spans 11 amino acids. The CDR3 reads CASPRNTEAFF. DNA of the CDR3: TGTGCCAGCCCCCGGAACACTGAAGCTTTCTTT.

V and J are TRBV9 and TRBJ2-7, with 9 positions matching TRBD1. Germline V gene sequence: CDR1 SGDLS, CDR2 YYNGEE. J was trimmed by 7 bases and V by 2 bases; bases with no gene match: 10. The CDR3 runs 15 residues. This CDR3 reads CASSVLGQGFKEQYF. CDR3 coding DNA: TGTGCCAGCAGCGTGCTGGGACAGGGTTTCAAGGAGCAGTACTTC. Drawing the rest from reference TRBV9 and TRBJ2-7, the complete variable domain is DSGVTQTPKHLITATGQRVTLRCSPRSGDLSVYWYQQSLDQGLQFLIQYYNGEERAKGNILERFSAQQFPDLHSELNLSSLELGDSALYFCASSVLGQGFKEQYFGPGTRLTVT.

The chain is built from TRBV5-1 and TRBJ1-1; 7 nucleotides align to TRBD1. Germline V gives CDR1 SGHRS, CDR2 YFSETQ. V lost 4 bases to trimming and J lost 7 bases; unmatched junction nucleotides: 13. CDR3 length: 15 amino acids. The CDR3 DNA follows: TGCGCCAGCAGCCTCCAGACAGGGCGAATGGGTGAAGCTTTCTTT. Translated: CASSLQTGRMGEAFF.